The table lists the clone carrying this T cell receptor beta chain with a few counts. What it recognizes is unknown. These data are taken from a study of beta chain features in type 1 diabetes. General study findings and limits: Moderate but significant shortening of TCRB CDR3s was recorded in all four CD4+ subsets from Type 1 diabetes patients. A definitive answer on HLA type influencing TCRB rearrangement was not reached here. Comparison showed that naive, central memory and Treg TCRB repertoires appeared more similar among patients than among healthy donors.

The whole isolated RNA underwent reverse transcription, so sequencing captured expressed TCRB transcripts. Sequenced by immunoSEQ multiplex PCR; TCRdb stores in-frame clones only, minus some. The sample includes about 160,000 clones, 8% to 8.5% of them seen just once. The sequenced material came from central memory CD4+ T cells from blood. This clonotype was sampled from a woman between 18 and 30 years old with type 1 diabetes.

The DNA of the CDR3 is TGCGCCAGCACTGGTCCAGGTACGAACACTGAAGCTTTCTTT. Amino acids: CASTGPGTNTEAFF. This chain links TRBV5-1 with TRBJ1-1; D not certain. Trimming took off 6 bases at V and 1 base at J, with 13 bases between the two ends. There are 14 residues in the CDR3. The germline CDR1 and CDR2 sequences are SGHRS and YFSETQ.